This entry lists 27 T cell receptor beta chains sequenced from one sample in a study of response to subunit inactivated influenza vaccine. TCRdb called the RT-PCR reads again in MiXCR, with one record for every CDR3 protein. The sample shows about 500,000 distinct CDR3 sequences, 16% of them seen only once. Sequencing used CD4+ T cells sorted from PBMCs, obtained around 25 months after vaccination. These receptors were collected from a man aged 50-75 years who received an inactivated influenza vaccine.

This clonotype was counted a few times. J is TRBJ1-3 and V is TRBV5-1; 7 nucleotides match TRBD1. Germline loops: CDR1 SGHRS, CDR2 YFSETQ. There are 14 residues in the CDR3. The trim removed 6 bases at V and 6 bases at J, leaving 9 bases unmatched. The CDR3 nucleotides read TGCGCCAGCAAGCGGGACACAGGGGAAAACACCATATATTTT. It translates to CASKRDTGENTIYF.

The chain combines TRBV2 with TRBJ2-3, with a tentative D call TRBD1 (6 bases). CDR1 and CDR2 (germline): SNHLY, FYNNEI. The CDR3 totals 16 residues. V was shortened by 5 bases and J by 5 bases, with 20 bases between the two germline ends. DNA of the CDR3: TGTGCCAGCAGTAATAGAAACAGGGTTGCGGGAGATACGCAGTATTTT. Translation gives CASSNRNRVAGDTQYF.

The chain recombines TRBV18 with TRBJ2-3; 9 bases agree with TRBD2. The CDR3 consists of 15 residues. The J segment lost 4 bases and the V segment lost 6 bases, leaving 8 bases of the junction unmatched. From germline, CDR1 is KGHSH and CDR2 LQKENI. CDR3 amino acids: CASSRPSGTPDTQYF. The CDR3 DNA is TGTGCCAGCTCTCGGCCTAGCGGGACCCCAGATACGCAGTATTTT.

This clonotype was found a few times. J is TRBJ2-2 and V is TRBV9, with D possibly being TRBD1 or TRBD2 (6 bases each). Germline loops: CDR1 SGDLS, CDR2 YYNGEE. Between the trimmed V and J ends, which lost 0 bases and 2 bases, there was a span of 11 bases. This CDR3 has 16 amino acids. The CDR3 DNA is TGTGCCAGCAGCGTAGATCCGGGGGCAAACACCGGGGAGCTGTTTTTT. Translation: CASSVDPGANTGELFF.

This clonotype was counted only a few times. The CDR3 region is CASSEDSATEAFF. The CDR3 coding sequence is TGTGCCAGCAGCGAAGACAGTGCCACTGAAGCTTTCTTT. The rearrangement uses TRBV7-9 and TRBJ1-1; maybe TRBD1 (5 bases). The CDR3 contains 13 residues. Germline CDR1 is SEHNR and CDR2 is FQNEAQ (reference sequence). V was clipped by 5 bases and J by 4 bases, with 11 bases between them.

This clonotype has ten or more counts. The chain carries TRBV12-3 or TRBV12-4 and TRBJ1-2, with 8 positions matching TRBD1. The CDR3 extends over 13 amino acids. The trim removed 4 bases at V and 8 bases at J, leaving 6 bases unmatched. The CDR3 sequence: CASSSGQGSGYTF. The DNA of the CDR3 is TGTGCCAGCAGTTCAGGACAGGGTTCGGGCTACACCTTC.

This clonotype was counted a few times. This chain joins TRBV10-3 and TRBJ2-2; perhaps D is TRBD1 or TRBD2 (5 bases each). The germline CDR1 and CDR2 sequences are ENHRY and SYGVKD. CDR3 length: 13 amino acids. The V gene lost 6 bases and the J gene lost 3 bases, with 8 bases spanning the gap. The DNA for the CDR3 is TGTGCCATCAGCCGGGGCTACACCGGGGAGCTGTTTTTT. This translates into CAISRGYTGELFF.

This clonotype appeared many times. This chain links TRBV27 with TRBJ2-3, with TRBD2 matching over 7 bases. Germline CDR1 and CDR2: MNHEY and SMNVEV (reference sequence). CDR3 size: 12 residues. The V gene end was trimmed by 9 bases and the J gene end by 14 bases; junction bases not matched to a gene: 14. The CDR3 loop is CASSHPGREAYF. The CDR3 nucleotides read TGTGCCAGTTCGCATCCGGGACGGGAGGCGTATTTT.

This clonotype came up a few times. The rearrangement uses TRBV10-3 and TRBJ2-2; D call uncertain. From germline, CDR1 is ENHRY and CDR2 SYGVKD. The V end was cut by 5 bases, the J end by 4 bases, with 11 bases between. This CDR3 spans 14 amino acids. The CDR3 reads CAISPDKVTGELFF. The CDR3 nucleotides read TGTGCCATCAGTCCAGACAAGGTCACCGGGGAGCTGTTTTTT.

This rearrangement joins TRBV4-1 to TRBJ1-5; D gene uncertain. The CDR3 length is 15 residues. The V gene lost 0 bases and the J gene lost 9 bases, with 15 bases spanning the gap. In germline, CDR1 is MGHRA, CDR2 YSYEKL. In DNA form, the CDR3 reads TGCGCCAGCAGCCAAGATATTGGGTCCGTACGGCCCCAGCATTTT. Its protein product is CASSQDIGSVRPQHF.

The gene calls are TRBV12-3 or TRBV12-4 and TRBJ2-3; D not certain. V was shortened by 5 bases and J by 0 bases, with 15 bases between the two germline ends. CDR3 length: 16 amino acids. The CDR3 is CASSPPTSPSTDTQYF. CDR3 DNA sequence: TGTGCCAGCAGTCCTCCGACAAGTCCTAGCACAGATACGCAGTATTTT.

This clonotype was seen at least ten times. The chain links TRBV12-3 or TRBV12-4 to TRBJ2-1; D remains ambiguous. This CDR3 comprises 14 residues. Trimming removed 1 base from V and 0 bases from J, with 4 bases in between. The CDR3 DNA reads as TGTGCCAGCAGTTTAGGCATCTCCTACAATGAGCAGTTCTTC. Translated, it gives CASSLGISYNEQFF.

V usage is TRBV12-3 or TRBV12-4 and J usage is TRBJ2-5, with 10 bases identical to TRBD1. J gave up 7 bases and V 8 bases, and 10 bases lay outside the gene matches. The CDR3 extends over 14 amino acids. The CDR3 region is CASLLTGGAGTQYF. The CDR3, as DNA: TGTGCCAGCCTATTGACAGGGGGCGCGGGGACCCAGTACTTC.

In its sample, this clonotype was seen many times. The gene calls are TRBV5-1 and TRBJ2-1; D uncertain. Looked up from germline, CDR1 is SGHRS and CDR2 is YFSETQ. Trimming removed 0 bases from V and 4 bases from J, with 5 bases in between. CDR3 length: 13 amino acids. CDR3 nucleotide sequence: TGCGCCAGCAGCTTGGTGGGGTACAATGAGCAGTTCTTC. Protein sequence: CASSLVGYNEQFF.

J is TRBJ2-2 and V is TRBV6-2 or TRBV6-3; no clear D. V lost 0 bases and J 5 bases, leaving 7 bases between the germline ends. The CDR3 is made up of 14 amino acids. CDR1 and CDR2 (germline): MNHEY, SVGEGT. Written as DNA, the CDR3 is TGTGCCAGCAGTTACTCCGTTCAAACCGGGGAGCTGTTTTTT. Protein product: CASSYSVQTGELFF.

The rearrangement uses TRBV4-3 and TRBJ1-2; D is ambiguous. The germline V gene has CDR1 LGHNA and CDR2 YSLEER. The CDR3 runs to 15 residues. The ends were cut back, 0 bases at V and 1 base at J, with 9 bases in the middle. The chain's CDR3 is CASSQDGRINYGYTF. The CDR3 bases are TGCGCCAGCAGCCAAGACGGCAGAATTAACTATGGCTACACCTTC.

The J gene is TRBJ2-7, the V gene TRBV6-1, with 10 bases that match TRBD1. Germline CDR1 MNHNS, CDR2 SASEGT. The CDR3 covers 14 residues. Trimming took 6 bases from V and 4 from J; bases not matched to a gene: 6. CDR3 amino acids: CASRDRGGTYEQYF. The DNA of the CDR3 is TGTGCCAGCAGGGACAGGGGGGGAACATACGAGCAGTACTTC.

The chain is built from TRBV6-2 or TRBV6-3 and TRBJ2-3; 7 nucleotides align to TRBD1. J gave up 1 base and V 6 bases, and 10 bases lay outside the gene matches. The CDR3 totals 16 residues. Germline-derived CDR1 and CDR2 are MNHEY and SVGEGT. Here the CDR3 reads CASSQDRIFGTDTQYF. CDR3 DNA: TGTGCCAGCAGCCAGGACAGGATCTTTGGCACAGATACGCAGTATTTT.

This clonotype was observed many times. The V call is TRBV7-9, the J call TRBJ2-5; D is perhaps TRBD1 or TRBD2 (5 bases each). The length of the CDR3 is 14 residues. V was pared by 5 bases and J by 5 bases, with 15 bases between. CDR1 SEHNR and CDR2 FQNEAQ come from the germline V gene (reference sequence). The CDR3, as DNA: TGTGCCAGCAGCAAGGGGACGGGGCCGGAGACCCAGTACTTC. Translation: CASSKGTGPETQYF.

This clonotype was seen at least ten times. This chain uses TRBV28 with TRBJ2-3; 7 nucleotides line up with TRBD1. J lost 2 bases, V lost 2 bases, and 1 base had no gene match. The V gene's germline CDR1 is MDHEN and CDR2 SYDVKM. There are 14 residues in the CDR3. CDR3 protein: CASSLRGLTDTQYF. CDR3 DNA: TGTGCCAGCAGTTTAAGGGGGCTCACAGATACGCAGTATTTT.

This clonotype was recorded a few times. The chain uses TRBV6-1 and TRBJ2-3; no clear D. Germline-derived CDR1 and CDR2 are MNHNS and SASEGT. This CDR3 has 14 residues. Trimming took off 4 bases at V and 11 bases at J, with 19 bases between the two ends. This chain's CDR3 is CASSVHIQSREQYF. The CDR3 DNA reads as TGTGCCAGCAGTGTCCACATACAATCAAGGGAGCAGTATTTT.

This clonotype was found a few times. The J gene is TRBJ1-2, the V gene TRBV5-1; TRBD1 might be the D (5 bases). The germline V and J ends were trimmed by 4 bases and 5 bases, with 9 bases remaining between them. The CDR3 contains 12 residues. Looked up from germline, CDR1 is SGHRS and CDR2 is YFSETQ. CDR3 nucleotide sequence: TGCGCCAGCAGCCCAGACAGTTATGGCTACACCTTC. Translation gives CASSPDSYGYTF.

This chain uses TRBV10-3 with TRBJ1-5; D not resolved. The CDR3 covers 15 residues. The V gene lost 5 bases and the J gene lost 1 base, with 12 bases spanning the gap. CDR1 is ENHRY, CDR2 SYGVKD, per germline. The CDR3 sequence: CAISSESVSNQPQHF. The DNA for the CDR3 is TGTGCCATCAGTTCAGAGTCTGTAAGCAATCAGCCCCAGCATTTT.

This clonotype was recorded many times. V is TRBV5-8 and J is TRBJ1-6, with 8 bases aligning to TRBD1. V shed 1 base, J shed 14 bases, and the junction held 8 bases outside the gene matches. The CDR3 loop spans 14 amino acids. The germline gives CDR1 SGHTS, CDR2 YDEGEE. The CDR3 sequence: CASSLLQGAKALHF. For the CDR3, the DNA is TGTGCCAGCAGCTTGTTGCAGGGGGCGAAGGCCCTCCACTTT.

The chain combines TRBV6-1 with TRBJ1-1; TRBD1 is a possible D gene (6 bases). In germline, CDR1 is MNHNS, CDR2 SASEGT. The CDR3 loop spans 17 amino acids. Trimming removed 0 bases from V and 3 bases from J, with 17 bases in between. For the CDR3, the DNA is TGTGCCAGCAGTGAAGCATTAATTGTCGGGGGCGACACTGAAGCTTTCTTT. Protein product: CASSEALIVGGDTEAFF.

This clonotype has only a few counts. The rearrangement joins TRBV7-2 to TRBJ1-5; D remains unclear. There are 14 residues in the CDR3. The V and J ends lost 5 bases and 3 bases respectively, with 11 bases between them. Germline CDR1 reads SGHTA; CDR2 reads FQGNSA. CDR3 coding DNA: TGTGCCAGCAGCCAAGGACGCAACAATCAGCCCCAGCATTTT. This sequence encodes CASSQGRNNQPQHF.

The J gene is TRBJ2-3, the V gene TRBV20-1; TRBD2 matches at 8 bases. V shed 6 bases and J 2 bases; nucleotides not matched to a gene: 4. Germline V lookup: CDR1 DFQATT, CDR2 SNEGSKA (reference sequence). The CDR3 extends over 13 amino acids. The CDR3 DNA follows: TGCAGTGCGAGCGGGAGAGCCACAGATACGCAGTATTTT. This translates into CSASGRATDTQYF.